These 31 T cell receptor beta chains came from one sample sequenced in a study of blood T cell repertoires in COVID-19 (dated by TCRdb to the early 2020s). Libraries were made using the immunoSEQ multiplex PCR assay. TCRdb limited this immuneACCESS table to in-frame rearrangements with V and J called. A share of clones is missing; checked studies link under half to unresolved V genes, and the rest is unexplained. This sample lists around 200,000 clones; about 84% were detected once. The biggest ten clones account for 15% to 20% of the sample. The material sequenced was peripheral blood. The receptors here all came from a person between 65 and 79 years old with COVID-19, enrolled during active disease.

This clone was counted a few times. The CDR3 region is CASSLVGGAGNTIYF. The DNA of the CDR3 is TGCGCCAGCAGCTTGGTAGGGGGCGCCGGAAACACCATATATTTT. This chain connects TRBV5-1 to TRBJ1-3, with 7 bases aligning to TRBD1. V trimming: 0 bases; J trimming: 4 bases; junction bases outside the gene matches: 4. This CDR3 is built from 15 residues. Germline CDR1 is SGHRS and CDR2 is YFSETQ.

The CDR3 here is CAISRTGINTGELFF. CDR3 nucleotide sequence: TGTGCCATCAGCCGGACAGGGATCAACACCGGGGAGCTGTTTTTT. The chain has TRBV10-3 and TRBJ2-2, with 8 bases identical to TRBD1. CDR1 is ENHRY and CDR2 is SYGVKD in the germline V gene. V shed 6 bases and J 2 bases; nucleotides not matched to a gene: 5. CDR3 length: 15 residues.

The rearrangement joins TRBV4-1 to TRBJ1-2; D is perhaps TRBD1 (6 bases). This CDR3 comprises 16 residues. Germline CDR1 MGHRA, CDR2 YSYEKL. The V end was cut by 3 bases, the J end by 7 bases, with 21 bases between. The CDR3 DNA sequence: TGCGCCAGCAGCCAGACTCAGGACAGACTGGTGGGTGGCTACACCTTC. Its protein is CASSQTQDRLVGGYTF.

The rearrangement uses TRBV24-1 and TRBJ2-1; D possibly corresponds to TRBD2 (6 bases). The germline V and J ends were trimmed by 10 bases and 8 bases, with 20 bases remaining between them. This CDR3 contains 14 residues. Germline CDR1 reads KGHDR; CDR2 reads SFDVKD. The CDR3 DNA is TGTGCCACGAGAGGAGGGCTAGATAGCGATGAGCAGTTCTTC. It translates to CATRGGLDSDEQFF.

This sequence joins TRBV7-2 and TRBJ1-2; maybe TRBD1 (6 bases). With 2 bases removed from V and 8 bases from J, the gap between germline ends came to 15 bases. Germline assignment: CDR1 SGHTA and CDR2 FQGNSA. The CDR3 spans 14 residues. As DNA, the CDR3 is TGTGCCAGCAGCTTATTGGGGGGGACATTCGGCTACACCTTC. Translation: CASSLLGGTFGYTF.

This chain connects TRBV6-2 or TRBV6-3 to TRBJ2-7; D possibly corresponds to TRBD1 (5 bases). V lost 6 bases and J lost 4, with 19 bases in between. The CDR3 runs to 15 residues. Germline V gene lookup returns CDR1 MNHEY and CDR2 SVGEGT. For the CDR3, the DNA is TGTGCCAGCAGCCTCCGGCCTCCAAAGGGGTACGAGCAGTACTTC. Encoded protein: CASSLRPPKGYEQYF.

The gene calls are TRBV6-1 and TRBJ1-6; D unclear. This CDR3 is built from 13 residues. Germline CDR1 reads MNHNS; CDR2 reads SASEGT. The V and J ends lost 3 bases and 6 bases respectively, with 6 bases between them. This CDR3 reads CASSDSFNSPLHF. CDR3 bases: TGTGCCAGCAGTGACAGTTTTAATTCACCCCTCCACTTT.

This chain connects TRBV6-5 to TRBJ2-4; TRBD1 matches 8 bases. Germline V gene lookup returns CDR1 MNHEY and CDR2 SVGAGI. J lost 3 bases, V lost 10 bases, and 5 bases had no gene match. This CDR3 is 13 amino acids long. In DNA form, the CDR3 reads TGTGCCACACGACAGGGGAACAAAAACATTCAGTACTTC. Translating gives CATRQGNKNIQYF.

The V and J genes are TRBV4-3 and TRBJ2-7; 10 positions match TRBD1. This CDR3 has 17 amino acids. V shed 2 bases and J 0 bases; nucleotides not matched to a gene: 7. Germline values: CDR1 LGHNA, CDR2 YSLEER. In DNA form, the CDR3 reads TGCGCCAGCAGCCAAAAACACGGGGACAGGGGCTCCTACGAGCAGTACTTC. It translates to CASSQKHGDRGSYEQYF.

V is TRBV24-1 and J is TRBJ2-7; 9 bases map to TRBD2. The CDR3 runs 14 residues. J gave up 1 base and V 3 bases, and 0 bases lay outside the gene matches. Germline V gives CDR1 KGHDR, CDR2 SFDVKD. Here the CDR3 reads CATSDSGRSYEQYF. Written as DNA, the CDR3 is TGTGCCACCAGTGATAGCGGGAGGTCCTACGAGCAGTACTTC.

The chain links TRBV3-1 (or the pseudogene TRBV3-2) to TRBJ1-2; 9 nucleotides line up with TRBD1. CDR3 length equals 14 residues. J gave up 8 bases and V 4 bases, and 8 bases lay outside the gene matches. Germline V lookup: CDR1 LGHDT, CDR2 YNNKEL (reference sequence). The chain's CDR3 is CASSRTGDREGYTF. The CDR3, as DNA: TGTGCCAGCAGCCGAACCGGGGACAGGGAAGGCTACACCTTC.

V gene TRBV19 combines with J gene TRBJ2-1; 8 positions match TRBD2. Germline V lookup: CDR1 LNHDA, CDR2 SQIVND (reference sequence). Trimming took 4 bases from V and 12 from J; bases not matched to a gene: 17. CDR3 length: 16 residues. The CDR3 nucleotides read TGTGCCAGTAGTACCACGGGGGGACTAGGACGGGTGGGGCAGTTCTTC. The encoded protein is CASSTTGGLGRVGQFF.

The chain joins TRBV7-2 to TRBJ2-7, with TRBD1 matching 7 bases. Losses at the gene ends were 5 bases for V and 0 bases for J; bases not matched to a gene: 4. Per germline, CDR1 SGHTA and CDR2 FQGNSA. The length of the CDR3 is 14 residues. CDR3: CASSPGQNSYEQYF. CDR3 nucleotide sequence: TGTGCCAGCAGCCCGGGACAGAACTCCTACGAGCAGTACTTC.

The CDR3 reads CASQGGLRTDTQYF. CDR3 coding DNA: TGTGCCAGCCAAGGTGGACTCCGCACAGATACGCAGTATTTT. The chain employs TRBV2 and TRBJ2-3; possibly TRBD2 for D (5 bases). V was cut by 8 bases and J by 1 base, with 13 bases left in between. CDR3 size: 14 residues. Germline CDR1 and CDR2: SNHLY and FYNNEI.

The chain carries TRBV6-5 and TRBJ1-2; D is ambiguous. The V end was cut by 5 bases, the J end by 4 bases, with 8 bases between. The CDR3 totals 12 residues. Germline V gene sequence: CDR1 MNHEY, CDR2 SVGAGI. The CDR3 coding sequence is TGTGCCAGCAGTCTCTACCGCTATGGCTACACCTTC. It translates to CASSLYRYGYTF.

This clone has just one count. The CDR3 loop is CASSLYGGTVTYEQYF. DNA for the CDR3: TGTGCCAGCAGCTTGTACGGCGGGACAGTCACTTACGAGCAGTACTTC. This chain joins TRBV5-4 and TRBJ2-7; tentatively, D is TRBD1 (7 bases). The CDR3 spans 16 residues. Germline lookup yields CDR1 SGHNT and CDR2 YYREEE (reference sequence). Trimming took 1 base from V and 4 from J, leaving 18 bases between them.

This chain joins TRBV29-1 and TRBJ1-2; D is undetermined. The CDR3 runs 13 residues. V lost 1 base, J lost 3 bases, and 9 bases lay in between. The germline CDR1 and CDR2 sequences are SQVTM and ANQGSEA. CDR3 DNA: TGCAGCGTTGAAGCGGGATTTCACTATGGCTACACCTTC. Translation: CSVEAGFHYGYTF.

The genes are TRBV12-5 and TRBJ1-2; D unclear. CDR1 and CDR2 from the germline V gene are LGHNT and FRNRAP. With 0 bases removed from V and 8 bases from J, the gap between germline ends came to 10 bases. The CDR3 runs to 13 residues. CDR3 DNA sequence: TGTGCTAGTGGTTTGGTCGACGGAGGCGGCTACACCTTC. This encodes CASGLVDGGGYTF.

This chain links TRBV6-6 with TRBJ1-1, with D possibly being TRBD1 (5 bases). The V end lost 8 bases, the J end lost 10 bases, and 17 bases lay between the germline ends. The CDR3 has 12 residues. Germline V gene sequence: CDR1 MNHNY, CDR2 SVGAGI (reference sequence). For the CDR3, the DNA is TGTGCCAGCGGTCCGGGCCCCGGGGGAGCTTTCTTT. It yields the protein CASGPGPGGAFF.

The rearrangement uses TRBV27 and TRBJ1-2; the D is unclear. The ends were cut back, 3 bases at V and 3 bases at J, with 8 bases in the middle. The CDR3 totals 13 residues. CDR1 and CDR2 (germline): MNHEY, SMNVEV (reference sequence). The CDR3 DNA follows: TGTGCCAGCAGTTTGAGGGATCACTATGGCTACACCTTC. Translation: CASSLRDHYGYTF.

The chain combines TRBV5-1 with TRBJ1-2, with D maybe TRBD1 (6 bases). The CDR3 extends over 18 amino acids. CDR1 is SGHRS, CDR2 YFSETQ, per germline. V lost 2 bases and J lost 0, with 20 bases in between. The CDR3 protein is CASSFRTVQTSANYGYTF. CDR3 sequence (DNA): TGCGCCAGCAGCTTTCGGACAGTGCAAACTTCAGCTAACTATGGCTACACCTTC. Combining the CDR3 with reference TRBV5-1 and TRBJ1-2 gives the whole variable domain KAGVTQTPRYLIKTRGQQVTLSCSPISGHRSVSWYQQTPGQGLQFLFEYFSETQRNKGNFPGRFSGRQFSNSRSEMNVSTLELGDSALYLCASSFRTVQTSANYGYTFGSGTRLTVV.

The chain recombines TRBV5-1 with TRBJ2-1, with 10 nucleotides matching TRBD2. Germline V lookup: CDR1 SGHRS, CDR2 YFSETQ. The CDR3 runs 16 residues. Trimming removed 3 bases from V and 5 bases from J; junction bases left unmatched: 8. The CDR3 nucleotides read TGCGCCAGCAGCTCTTTTGCTACTAGCGGGGACAATGAGCAGTTCTTC. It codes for CASSSFATSGDNEQFF. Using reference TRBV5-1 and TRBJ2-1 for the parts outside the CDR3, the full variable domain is KAGVTQTPRYLIKTRGQQVTLSCSPISGHRSVSWYQQTPGQGLQFLFEYFSETQRNKGNFPGRFSGRQFSNSRSEMNVSTLELGDSALYLCASSSFATSGDNEQFFGPGTRLTVL.

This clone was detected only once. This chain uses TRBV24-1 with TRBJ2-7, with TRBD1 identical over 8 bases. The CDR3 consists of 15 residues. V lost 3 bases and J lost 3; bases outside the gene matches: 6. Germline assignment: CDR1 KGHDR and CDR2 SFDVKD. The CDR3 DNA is TGTGCCACCAGTGATACCGGGACAGGCCTCTACGAGCAGTACTTC. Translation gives CATSDTGTGLYEQYF.

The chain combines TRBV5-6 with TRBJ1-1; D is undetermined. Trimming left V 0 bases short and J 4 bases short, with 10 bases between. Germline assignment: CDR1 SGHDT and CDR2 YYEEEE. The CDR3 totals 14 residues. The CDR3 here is CASSLAATGTEAFF. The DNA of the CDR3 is TGTGCCAGCAGCTTGGCCGCAACGGGCACTGAAGCTTTCTTT.

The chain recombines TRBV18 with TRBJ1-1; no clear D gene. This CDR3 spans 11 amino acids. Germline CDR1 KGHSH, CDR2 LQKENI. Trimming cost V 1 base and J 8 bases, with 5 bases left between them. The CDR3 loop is CASSPRGEAFF. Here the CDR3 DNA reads TGTGCCAGCTCACCACGCGGGGAAGCTTTCTTT.

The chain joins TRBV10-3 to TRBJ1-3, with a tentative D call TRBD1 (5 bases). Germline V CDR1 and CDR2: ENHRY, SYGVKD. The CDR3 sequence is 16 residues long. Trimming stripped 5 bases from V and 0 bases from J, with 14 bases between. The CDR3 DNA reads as TGTGCCATCAGTACGGGACTGGGGAGCTCTGGAAACACCATATATTTT. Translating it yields CAISTGLGSSGNTIYF.

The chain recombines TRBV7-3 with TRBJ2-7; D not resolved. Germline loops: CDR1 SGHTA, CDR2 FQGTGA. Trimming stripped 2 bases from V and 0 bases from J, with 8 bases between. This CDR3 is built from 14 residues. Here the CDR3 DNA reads TGTGCCAGCAGCTTATCGCCTAGCTCCTACGAGCAGTACTTC. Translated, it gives CASSLSPSSYEQYF.

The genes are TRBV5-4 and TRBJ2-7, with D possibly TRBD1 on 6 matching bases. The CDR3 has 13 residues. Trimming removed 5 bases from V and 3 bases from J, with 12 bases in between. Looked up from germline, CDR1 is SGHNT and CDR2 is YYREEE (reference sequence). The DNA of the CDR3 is TGTGCCAGCAGTGTTCAGGGGCTCTACGAGCAGTACTTC. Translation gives CASSVQGLYEQYF. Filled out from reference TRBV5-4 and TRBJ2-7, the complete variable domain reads ETGVTQSPTHLIKTRGQQVTLRCSSQSGHNTVSWYQQALGQGPQFIFQYYREEENGRGNFPPRFSGLQFPNYSSELNVNALELDDSALYLCASSVQGLYEQYFGPGTRLTVT.

This chain's CDR3 is CASNKIGNQPQHF. Written as DNA, the CDR3 is TGTGCCAGCAACAAGATTGGTAATCAGCCCCAGCATTTT. The J gene is TRBJ1-5, the V gene TRBV5-8; D is unresolved. The CDR3 contains 13 residues. V lost 6 bases, J lost 4 bases, and 11 bases lay in between. Germline assignment: CDR1 SGHTS and CDR2 YDEGEE.

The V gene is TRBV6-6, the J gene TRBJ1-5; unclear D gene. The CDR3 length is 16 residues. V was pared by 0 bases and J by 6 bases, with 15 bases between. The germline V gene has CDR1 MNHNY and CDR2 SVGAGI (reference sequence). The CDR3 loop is CASSYSPSPGPQPQHF. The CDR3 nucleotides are TGTGCCAGCAGTTACTCGCCTTCTCCCGGTCCTCAGCCCCAGCATTTT.

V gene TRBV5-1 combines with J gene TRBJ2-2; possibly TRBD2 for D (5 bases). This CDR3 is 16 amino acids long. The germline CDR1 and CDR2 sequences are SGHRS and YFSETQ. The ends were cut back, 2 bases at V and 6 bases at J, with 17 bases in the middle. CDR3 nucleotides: TGCGCCAGCAGCTTAACCAACACTAGGGCGGCCGGGGAGCTGTTTTTT. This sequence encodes CASSLTNTRAAGELFF.